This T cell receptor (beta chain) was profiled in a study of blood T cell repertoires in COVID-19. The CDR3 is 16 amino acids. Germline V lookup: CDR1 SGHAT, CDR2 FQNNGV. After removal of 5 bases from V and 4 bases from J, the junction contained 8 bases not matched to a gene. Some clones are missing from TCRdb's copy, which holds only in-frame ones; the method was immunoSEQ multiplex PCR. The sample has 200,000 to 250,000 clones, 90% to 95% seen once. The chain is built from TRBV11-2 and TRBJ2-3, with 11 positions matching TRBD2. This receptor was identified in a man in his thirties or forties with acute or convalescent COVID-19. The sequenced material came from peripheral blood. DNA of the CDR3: TGTGCCAGCAGCGCGGTAGCGGGAGGGAGTTCAGATACGCAGTATTTT. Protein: CASSAVAGGSSDTQYF. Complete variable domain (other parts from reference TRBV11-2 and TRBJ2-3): EAGVAQSPRYKIIEKRQSVAFWCNPISGHATLYWYQQILGQGPKLLIQFQNNGVVDDSQLPKDRFSAERLKGVDSTLKIQPAKLEDSAVYLCASSAVAGGSSDTQYFGPGTRLTVL.